Given below is one TCR beta chain in context. No antigen is known for it. This record comes from a study of T cell repertoires in cytomegalovirus infection. Study outcomes and limitations: The study found HLA-C-restricted CMV-specific TCR beta clonotypes dominating the ex vivo response.

The CDR3 contains 18 residues. The V and J ends lost 5 bases and 0 bases respectively, with 20 bases between them. MiXCR, applied by TCRdb to the reads, yields one record per CDR3 protein. The profile shows 200,000 to 250,000 distinct CDR3 sequences, approximately 38% of them singletons. The rearrangement links TRBV12-3 or TRBV12-4 to TRBJ2-1; D is uncertain. The sequence was obtained from a human donor in good health (CMV status not recorded). Some clones in this sample may be carry-over from other donors' samples. The material was CD8+ T cells from cultured PBMCs, obtained from culture after CMV antigen stimulation. The CDR3 region is CASSAEFGSKSSYNEQFF. The CDR3 bases are TGTGCCAGCAGTGCTGAGTTTGGAAGCAAAAGCTCCTACAATGAGCAGTTCTTC.